Following are 14 T cell receptor beta chains from one sample sequenced in a study of T cells in Graves' hyperthyroidism and ophthalmopathy (dated by TCRdb to between 2018 and 2021). The receptor library was made with multiplex PCR. The sample was run on an Illumina HiSeq 2000. The TCR beta CDR3 regions were amplified from the RNA transcripts. The TCR CDR3 was subjected to a first round of RT-PCR using the HTBI primer set and the Qiagen OneStep RT-PCR kit. The public reads were reprocessed in TCRdb via fastp at Q25 and MiXCR, keeping in-frame beta chains. Merged by CDR3 protein, the rows form single entries marked with the most common genes and DNA. Present in this sample are roughly 720,000 distinct CDR3 sequences, 17% of which were seen just once. The leading ten clones occupy 15% of the sample. Sequenced material: blood. All receptors derive from a man between 45 and 60 years old with Graves' hyperthyroidism.

This clonotype was found a few times. V gene TRBV10-2 combines with J gene TRBJ1-2; D ambiguous. Germline CDR1 WSHSY, CDR2 SAAADI. The CDR3 contains 13 residues. V was pared by 2 bases and J by 6 bases, with 10 bases between. The CDR3 region has the DNA TGCGCCAGCAGTGAGCAGGCCGTCCATGGCTACACCTTC. Its translation is CASSEQAVHGYTF.

The gene calls are TRBV19 and TRBJ1-3; D uncertain. The CDR3 totals 14 residues. Trimming removed 5 bases from V and 0 bases from J, with 8 bases in between. The germline CDR1 and CDR2 sequences are LNHDA and SQIVND (reference sequence). The CDR3 DNA reads TGTGCCAGTAGTCCGGCGACCTCTGGAAACACCATATATTTT. Amino acids: CASSPATSGNTIYF.

The rearrangement joins TRBV7-9 to TRBJ1-6, with TRBD1 matching 7 bases. The CDR3 covers 15 residues. CDR1 is SEHNR, CDR2 FQNEAQ, per germline (reference sequence). The J segment lost 3 bases and the V segment lost 5 bases, leaving 4 bases of the junction unmatched. The CDR3 region is CASSQDRVYNSPLHF. DNA for the CDR3: TGTGCCAGCAGCCAAGACAGGGTCTATAATTCACCCCTCCACTTT.

This clonotype was observed a few times. The chain uses TRBV11-2 and TRBJ2-1; perhaps TRBD2 as D (6 bases). Germline V gene sequence: CDR1 SGHAT, CDR2 FQNNGV. Trimming took off 6 bases at V and 6 bases at J, with 15 bases between the two ends. The CDR3 length is 14 residues. The CDR3 bases are TGTGCCAGCAGGGGGACTCGCGTCCCCAATGAGCAGTTCTTC. Translating it yields CASRGTRVPNEQFF.

Here the CDR3 reads CASSQRSNQPQHF. Written as DNA, the CDR3 is TGCGCCAGCAGCCAACGAAGCAATCAGCCCCAGCATTTT. This chain connects TRBV4-1 to TRBJ1-5; no definite D call. The CDR3 sequence is 13 residues long. Germline-derived CDR1 and CDR2 are MGHRA and YSYEKL. V was cut by 2 bases and J by 1 base, with 3 bases left in between.

The chain combines TRBV6-1 with TRBJ2-2, with D possibly TRBD2 on 7 matching bases. The germline V gene encodes CDR1 MNHNS and CDR2 SASEGT. V shed 2 bases and J shed 3 bases, with 13 bases lying between them. This CDR3 has 16 residues. The CDR3 sequence: CASSERGGGYTGELFF. The CDR3 DNA follows: TGTGCCAGCAGTGAAAGGGGGGGGGGTTACACCGGGGAGCTGTTTTTT.

The chain couples TRBV6-5 to TRBJ1-1, with no clear D. V lost 2 bases and J lost 3, with 10 bases in between. The germline gives CDR1 MNHEY, CDR2 SVGAGI. The CDR3 contains 14 residues. In nucleotides, the CDR3 is TGTGCCAGCAGTTACAGGGAGAGGTACACTGAAGCTTTCTTT. Translation gives CASSYRERYTEAFF.

Many counts were recorded for this clonotype. The J gene is TRBJ2-1, the V gene TRBV27, with 11 positions matching TRBD2. CDR1 and CDR2 (germline): MNHEY, SMNVEV (reference sequence). Trimming cost V 1 base and J 4 bases; bases outside gene matches: 3. The CDR3 runs to 16 residues. CDR3 amino acids: CASSLWTSGLYNEQFF. In nucleotides, the CDR3 is TGTGCCAGCAGTTTATGGACTAGCGGGCTTTACAATGAGCAGTTCTTC.

The sample holds many counts of this clonotype. The gene calls are TRBV28 and TRBJ1-1, with 9 bases matching TRBD1. The CDR3 consists of 15 residues. Germline V CDR1 and CDR2: MDHEN, SYDVKM. Trimming at V came to 6 bases and at J to 0 bases, leaving 5 bases not matched to a gene. The CDR3 protein is CASSLGQGLNTEAFF. The CDR3 coding sequence is TGTGCCAGCAGCTTGGGACAGGGTTTGAACACTGAAGCTTTCTTT.

This clonotype showed up many times. The chain employs TRBV10-2 and TRBJ2-1; weak D call: TRBD2 (5 bases). The germline V gene has CDR1 WSHSY and CDR2 SAAADI. V was shortened by 6 bases and J by 5 bases, with 14 bases between the two germline ends. The CDR3 extends over 14 amino acids. CDR3 DNA sequence: TGCGCCAGCAGCCGGGGAGCCTTAAACAATGAGCAGTTCTTC. It translates to CASSRGALNNEQFF.

This clonotype was seen many times. The chain has TRBV6-5 and TRBJ2-7; no definite D call. The CDR3 spans 15 residues. V lost 0 bases and J 3 bases, leaving 12 bases between the germline ends. The germline CDR1 and CDR2 sequences are MNHEY and SVGAGI. The CDR3 nucleotides are TGTGCCAGCAGTTACTCGATAGGGAAAGGCTACGAGCAGTACTTC. Translating gives CASSYSIGKGYEQYF.

This clonotype was observed at least ten times. The chain recombines TRBV12-3 or TRBV12-4 with TRBJ1-4; 7 nucleotides match TRBD1. The V and J ends lost 6 bases and 4 bases, in that order; junction bases with no gene match: 5. This CDR3 region has 14 residues. The CDR3 DNA follows: TGTGCCAGCAGACCGGGACAGTATAATGAAAAACTGTTTTTT. Translating it yields CASRPGQYNEKLFF.

This chain connects TRBV6-4 to TRBJ2-1; D not resolved. With 6 bases removed from V and 0 bases from J, the gap between germline ends came to 12 bases. Per the germline V gene, CDR1 is MRHNA and CDR2 is SNTAGT. CDR3 length: 15 amino acids. The CDR3 here is CASSVSKSSYNEQFF. As DNA, the CDR3 is TGTGCCAGCAGCGTCAGCAAGAGCTCCTACAATGAGCAGTTCTTC.

This rearrangement joins TRBV27 to TRBJ2-1; D is undetermined. The V gene lost 4 bases and the J gene lost 10 bases, with 11 bases spanning the gap. Per the germline V gene, CDR1 is MNHEY and CDR2 is SMNVEV (reference sequence). This CDR3 region has 12 residues. CDR3 loop: CASSYLAGEQFF. In nucleotides, the CDR3 is TGTGCCAGCAGTTACTTAGCTGGCGAGCAGTTCTTC.